The sequence of this T cell receptor (beta chain) was determined in a study of T cells in Graves' hyperthyroidism and ophthalmopathy. Study-level background: Staff took peripheral blood when the initial diagnosis was made, before any treatment began. Study findings and constraints: Appearing also in blood were most of the thyroid clonotypes expanded above 0.001.

V lost 6 bases, J lost 5 bases, and 11 bases lay in between. Germline V gene sequence: CDR1 ENHRY, CDR2 SYGVKD. The CDR3 runs 12 residues. Disease lasting under 3 months, a NOSPECS grade of at least 4, and a Clinical Activity Score of at least 3 were features of the ophthalmopathy patients. This clonotype was counted a few times. Its matching antigen is unknown. RNA transcripts gave rise to amplified TCR beta CDR3 regions. HTBI primers drove first-round RT-PCR of the TCR CDR3. Each CDR3 protein gets one entry after TCRdb re-called the multiplex PCR reads with MiXCR. This sample yields hundreds of thousands of distinct CDR3 sequences, of which about 14% are seen a single time; about 13% belongs to the top ten.

The material sequenced was blood. The TCR originated in a man between 18 and 29 years old with Graves' ophthalmopathy. The genes are TRBV10-3 and TRBJ2-7; D is perhaps TRBD1 or TRBD2 (6 bases each). The CDR3 nucleotides read TGTGCCATCAGAGGGGGGCTGGACGAGCAGTACTTC. Translation gives CAIRGGLDEQYF.